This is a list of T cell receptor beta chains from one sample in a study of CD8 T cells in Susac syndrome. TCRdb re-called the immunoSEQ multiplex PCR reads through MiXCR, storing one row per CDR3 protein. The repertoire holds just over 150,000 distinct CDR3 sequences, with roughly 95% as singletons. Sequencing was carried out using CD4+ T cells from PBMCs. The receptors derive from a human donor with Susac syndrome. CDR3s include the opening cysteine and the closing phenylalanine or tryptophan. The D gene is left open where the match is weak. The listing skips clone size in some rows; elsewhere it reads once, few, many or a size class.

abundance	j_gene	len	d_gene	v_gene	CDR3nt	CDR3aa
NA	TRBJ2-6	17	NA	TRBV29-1	TGCACCCAATCCGAGGACGGCCGCCCCCCTGGGGCCAACGTCCTGACTTTC	CTQSEDGRPPGANVLTF
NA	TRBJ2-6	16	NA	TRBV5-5	TGTGCCAGCAGCTTGGACGCAGGGAGCTTTGGCAACGTCCTGACTTTC	CASSLDAGSFGNVLTF
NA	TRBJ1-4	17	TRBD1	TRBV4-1	TGCGCCAGCAGCCAAGGACAGGGGGCGGGTTTTAATGAAAAACTGTTTTTT	CASSQGQGAGFNEKLFF
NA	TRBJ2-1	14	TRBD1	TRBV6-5	TGTGCCAGCAGGCGGGACAGGGGGCGAGATGAGCAGTTCTTC	CASRRDRGRDEQFF
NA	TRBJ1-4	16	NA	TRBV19	TGTGCCAGTACCCCGGGGCAGACTACAACTAATGAAAAACTGTTTTTT	CASTPGQTTTNEKLFF
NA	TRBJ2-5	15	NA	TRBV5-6	TGTGCCAGCAGGATACAGGGCGGTAGACAAGAGACCCAGTACTTC	CASRIQGGRQETQYF
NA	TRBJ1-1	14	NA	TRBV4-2	TGTGCCAGCAGCCGGGACACAGTGGACACTGAAGCTTTCTTT	CASSRDTVDTEAFF
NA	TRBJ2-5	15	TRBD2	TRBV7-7	TGTGCCAGCAGCTTAACAGCGGGGTTTCAAGAGACCCAGTACTTC	CASSLTAGFQETQYF
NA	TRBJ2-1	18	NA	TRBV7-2	TGTGCCAGCAGCTTACAGATTTTCGGAGCTATTTGGGACAATGAGCAGTTCTTC	CASSLQIFGAIWDNEQFF
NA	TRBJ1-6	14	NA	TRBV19	TGTGCCAGTAGTATTCGGGGAGAGGATTCACCCCTCCACTTT	CASSIRGEDSPLHF
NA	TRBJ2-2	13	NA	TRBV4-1	TGCGCCAGCAGCCCAACGAACACCGGGGAGCTGTTTTTT	CASSPTNTGELFF
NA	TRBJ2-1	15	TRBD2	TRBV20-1	TGCAGTGCTAGCGACCGGAGGGGCAGCGGGGTTGAGCAGTTCTTC	CSASDRRGSGVEQFF
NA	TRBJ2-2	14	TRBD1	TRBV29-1	TGCAGCGTTGGGCGGGGACAGGGAACTGGGGAGCTGTTTTTT	CSVGRGQGTGELFF
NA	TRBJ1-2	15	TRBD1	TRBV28	TGTGCCAGCAGACCTTTACAGGGGGCGTCCTATGGCTACACCTTC	CASRPLQGASYGYTF
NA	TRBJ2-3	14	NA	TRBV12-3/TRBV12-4	TGTGCCAGCAGTCCAGACTCAAGCACAGATACGCAGTATTTT	CASSPDSSTDTQYF
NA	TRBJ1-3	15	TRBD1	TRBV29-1	TGCAGCGTCTGGGACAGGACCAACTCTGGAAACACCATATATTTT	CSVWDRTNSGNTIYF
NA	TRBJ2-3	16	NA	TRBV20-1	TGCAGTGCTAGAGAAACGGCCGCCTCCACAATATATACGCAGTATTTT	CSARETAASTIYTQYF
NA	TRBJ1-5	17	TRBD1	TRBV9	TGTGCCAGCAGCGTAGTAGAGGGGGCCCCTAGCAATCAGCCCCAGCATTTT	CASSVVEGAPSNQPQHF
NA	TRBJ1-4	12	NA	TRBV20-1	TGCAGTGCCCTTGGACAGAATGAAAAACTGTTTTTT	CSALGQNEKLFF
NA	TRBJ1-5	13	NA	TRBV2	TGTGCCAGCAGAGCCACGGTCAATCAGCCCCAGCATTTT	CASRATVNQPQHF
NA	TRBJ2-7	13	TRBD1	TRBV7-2	TGTGCCAGCACCAAGACAGGGCCCTACGAGCAGTACTTC	CASTKTGPYEQYF
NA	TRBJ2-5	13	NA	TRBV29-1	TGCAGCGTCGGCTCAGGAATCCAAGAGACCCAGTACTTC	CSVGSGIQETQYF
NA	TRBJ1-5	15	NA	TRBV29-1	TGCAGCGTGAGAGGTAGCGGGACGGGCAATCAGCCCCAGCATTTT	CSVRGSGTGNQPQHF
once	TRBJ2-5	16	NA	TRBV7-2	TGTGCCAGCAGCTTAAATCCCCCTAGCAGTCAAGAGACCCAGTACTTC	CASSLNPPSSQETQYF
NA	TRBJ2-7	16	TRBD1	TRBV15	TGTGCCACCAGCAGAGATAAAAGGACAGGGGGCAGCGAGCAGTACTTC	CATSRDKRTGGSEQYF
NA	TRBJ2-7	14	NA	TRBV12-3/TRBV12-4	TGTGCCAGCAGGGACCCGGGACAATCCTACGAGCAGTACTTC	CASRDPGQSYEQYF
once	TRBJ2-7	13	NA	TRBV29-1	TGCAGCGTTGTGGGCAGGGGGGAGGACGAGCAGTACTTC	CSVVGRGEDEQYF
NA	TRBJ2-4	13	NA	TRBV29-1	TGCAGCGCAGTGGCTAGTGGAGAAAACATTCAGTACTTC	CSAVASGENIQYF
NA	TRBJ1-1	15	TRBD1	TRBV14	TGTGCCAGCAGCCGATATGGGACAGGAGACACTGAAGCTTTCTTT	CASSRYGTGDTEAFF
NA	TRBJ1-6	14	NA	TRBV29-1	TGCAGCGTTGGGGCCTCGGAACAGGGATCACCCCTCCACTTT	CSVGASEQGSPLHF
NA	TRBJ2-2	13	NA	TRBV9	TGTGCCAGCAGCGTAAGAGGGGCCGGGGAGCTGTTTTTT	CASSVRGAGELFF
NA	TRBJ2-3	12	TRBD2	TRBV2	TGTGCCAGCAGTGTCCGCGGGGGAACGCAGTATTTT	CASSVRGGTQYF
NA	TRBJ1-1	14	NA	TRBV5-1	TGCGCCAGCAGCTTGAAAAGCCAAGGGACTGAAGCTTTCTTT	CASSLKSQGTEAFF
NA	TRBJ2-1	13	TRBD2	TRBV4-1	TGCGCCAGCAGCCTGACTAGCTTCGATGAGCAGTTCTTC	CASSLTSFDEQFF
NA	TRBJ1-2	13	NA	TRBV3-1	TGTGCCAGCAGCCCGGGGTATTCTAGGGGCTACACCTTC	CASSPGYSRGYTF